These 13 T cell receptor beta chains originate from one sample sequenced in a study of blood T cell repertoires in COVID-19. Sequencing was performed with immunoSEQ multiplex PCR; in TCRdb, only in-frame clones are kept and a portion is missing. The sample carries over 80,000 clones, around nine tenths recorded once. The specimen was peripheral blood. The receptors were sampled from a man aged 45-60 years with acute or convalescent COVID-19.

This clone was observed a single time. This chain uses TRBV9 with TRBJ2-1; TRBD2 aligns across 10 bases. This CDR3 is built from 18 residues. V gave up 3 bases and J gave up 2 bases; unmatched junction bases: 11. CDR1 SGDLS and CDR2 YYNGEE come from the germline V gene. The CDR3 reads CASSAPSISGRAYNEQFF. The CDR3 coding sequence is TGTGCCAGCAGCGCGCCGTCCATAAGCGGGAGGGCCTACAATGAGCAGTTCTTC. Together with reference TRBV9 and TRBJ2-1, the CDR3 gives the full variable domain: DSGVTQTPKHLITATGQRVTLRCSPRSGDLSVYWYQQSLDQGLQFLIQYYNGEERAKGNILERFSAQQFPDLHSELNLSSLELGDSALYFCASSAPSISGRAYNEQFFGPGTRLTVL.

The V and J genes are TRBV3-1 (or the pseudogene TRBV3-2) and TRBJ2-3; a possible D gene is TRBD1 (5 bases). Germline V gene lookup returns CDR1 LGHDT and CDR2 YNNKEL (reference sequence). There are 14 residues in the CDR3. V lost 0 bases and J 6 bases, leaving 10 bases between the germline ends. CDR3 loop: CASSQEGAGDTQYF. CDR3 DNA sequence: TGTGCCAGCAGCCAAGAAGGGGCCGGCGATACGCAGTATTTT.

This rearrangement joins TRBV15 to TRBJ2-1; D remains ambiguous. CDR1 and CDR2 from the germline V gene are LNHNV and YYDKDF (reference sequence). V gave up 5 bases and J gave up 1 base, with 6 bases separating them. The CDR3 covers 13 residues. Written as DNA, the CDR3 is TGTGCCACCAGCCCAACTTCCTACAATGAGCAGTTCTTC. Translation: CATSPTSYNEQFF.

The chain combines TRBV7-2 with TRBJ2-7; 13 bases map to TRBD2. Trimming cost V 10 bases and J 3 bases; bases outside gene matches: 6. The CDR3 totals 14 residues. Germline values: CDR1 SGHTA, CDR2 FQGNSA. CDR3 residues: CATGTSGTYYEQYF. CDR3 DNA: TGTGCCACTGGGACTAGCGGGACCTACTACGAGCAGTACTTC.

This rearrangement joins TRBV5-5 to TRBJ2-1; TRBD2 might be the D (5 bases). Germline CDR1 and CDR2: SGHKS and YYEKEE (reference sequence). The CDR3 loop spans 17 amino acids. V gave up 4 bases and J gave up 0 bases, with 17 bases separating them. The CDR3 loop is CASSPVGGRSSYNEQFF. The DNA for the CDR3 is TGTGCCAGCAGCCCGGTGGGCGGGCGGAGCTCCTACAATGAGCAGTTCTTC.

This clone was seen a handful of times. The chain uses TRBV7-9 and TRBJ1-5; D may be TRBD1 (5 bases). V lost 2 bases to trimming and J lost 7 bases, with 9 bases between them. Germline V gene sequence: CDR1 SEHNR, CDR2 FQNEAQ (reference sequence). The CDR3 has 13 residues. The CDR3, as DNA: TGTGCCAGCAGCTTACGGGGGAACCAGCCCCAGCATTTT. Its translation is CASSLRGNQPQHF. Drawing the rest from reference TRBV7-9 and TRBJ1-5, the complete variable domain is DTGVSQNPRHKITKRGQNVTFRCDPISEHNRLYWYRQTLGQGPEFLTYFQNEAQLEKSRLLSDRFSAERPKGSFSTLEIQRTEQGDSAMYLCASSLRGNQPQHFGDGTRLSIL.

The chain links TRBV3-1 (or the pseudogene TRBV3-2) to TRBJ1-3; D remains ambiguous. With 1 base removed from V and 1 base from J, the gap between germline ends came to 8 bases. Germline loops: CDR1 LGHDT, CDR2 YNNKEL (reference sequence). The CDR3 is made up of 15 amino acids. The CDR3 loop reads CASSQARNSGNTIYF. The CDR3 DNA follows: TGTGCCAGCAGCCAAGCCAGGAATTCTGGAAACACCATATATTTT.

CDR3 DNA: TGCGCCAGCAGGCCCGCGACTATCTACGAGCAGTACTTC. It translates to CASRPATIYEQYF. The chain employs TRBV10-2 and TRBJ2-7; the D gene is possibly TRBD2 (5 bases). This CDR3 is 13 amino acids long. In germline, CDR1 is WSHSY, CDR2 SAAADI. V shed 6 bases and J shed 3 bases, with 12 bases lying between them.

The V gene is TRBV2, the J gene TRBJ1-1, with a possible D match to TRBD1 (6 bases). Germline V gene lookup returns CDR1 SNHLY and CDR2 FYNNEI. The V and J ends lost 2 bases and 4 bases respectively, with 11 bases between them. CDR3 length equals 14 residues. CDR3 DNA sequence: TGTGCCAGCAGTGAAAAATCGACAGGCACTGAAGCTTTCTTT. Residues: CASSEKSTGTEAFF.

This clone showed up just once. The chain combines TRBV5-6 with TRBJ2-5; maybe TRBD1 (5 bases). This CDR3 has 13 residues. Trimming stripped 4 bases from V and 4 bases from J, with 11 bases between. From germline, CDR1 is SGHDT and CDR2 YYEEEE. The CDR3 sequence is CASSLTVGETQYF. The CDR3 nucleotides read TGTGCCAGCAGCCTGACAGTGGGAGAGACCCAGTACTTC.

The V and J genes are TRBV7-8 and TRBJ1-4; TRBD1 matches 9 bases. There are 16 residues in the CDR3. The V segment lost 5 bases and the J segment 3 bases; nucleotides outside the gene matches: 7. Germline CDR1 SGHVS, CDR2 FQNEAQ. DNA for the CDR3: TGTGCCAGCAGCATAGGGACAGGGTCCGCTAATGAAAAACTGTTTTTT. As protein: CASSIGTGSANEKLFF.

The chain combines TRBV24-1 with TRBJ2-7, with D unclear. The CDR3 is made up of 14 amino acids. Trimming pared 2 bases from V and 4 bases from J, leaving 11 bases between. Germline V gives CDR1 KGHDR, CDR2 SFDVKD. CDR3 residues: CATSDSSRPYEQYF. In DNA, the CDR3 is TGTGCCACCAGTGATTCGAGCCGCCCGTACGAGCAGTACTTC.

V is TRBV6-5 and J is TRBJ1-5; the D is unclear. Trimming stripped 0 bases from V and 9 bases from J, with 9 bases between. Per germline, CDR1 MNHEY and CDR2 SVGAGI. The CDR3 loop spans 13 amino acids. CDR3: CASSYSRVGPQHF. CDR3 in DNA: TGTGCCAGCAGTTACTCGAGGGTGGGGCCCCAGCATTTT.